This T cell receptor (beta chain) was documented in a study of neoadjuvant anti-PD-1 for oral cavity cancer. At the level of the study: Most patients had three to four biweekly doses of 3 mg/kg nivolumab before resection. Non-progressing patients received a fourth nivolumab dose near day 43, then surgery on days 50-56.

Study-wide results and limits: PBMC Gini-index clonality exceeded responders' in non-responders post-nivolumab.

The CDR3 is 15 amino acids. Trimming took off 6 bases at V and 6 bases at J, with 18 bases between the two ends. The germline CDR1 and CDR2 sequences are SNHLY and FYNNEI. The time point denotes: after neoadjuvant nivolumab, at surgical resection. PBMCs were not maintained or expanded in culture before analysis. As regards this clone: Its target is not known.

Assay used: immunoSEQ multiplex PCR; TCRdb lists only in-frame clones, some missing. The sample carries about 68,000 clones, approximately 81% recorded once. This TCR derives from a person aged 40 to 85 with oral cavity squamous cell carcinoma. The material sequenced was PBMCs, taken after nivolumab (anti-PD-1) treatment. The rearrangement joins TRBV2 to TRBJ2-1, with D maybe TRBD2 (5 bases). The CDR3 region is CASRRADLRSNEQFF. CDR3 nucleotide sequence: TGTGCCAGCAGGAGGGCCGACTTGAGAAGCAATGAGCAGTTCTTC.